What follows are 9 T cell receptor beta chains derived from one specimen sequenced in a study of cytomegalovirus exposure and HLA in healthy donors. 13 Jbeta primers and 60 Vbeta primers were used for the PCR. Sequencing was performed with immunoSEQ multiplex PCR; in TCRdb, only in-frame clones are kept and a portion is missing. The sample shows fewer than 200,000 clones, about 70% of them seen only once. The sample was PBMCs. These receptors were taken from a woman between 40 and 50 years old in good health and CMV-seropositive.

The chain joins TRBV5-4 to TRBJ1-2, with 9 bases identical to TRBD1. The CDR3 loop spans 16 amino acids. CDR1 SGHNT and CDR2 YYREEE come from the germline V gene (reference sequence). The ends lost 2 bases at V and 4 bases at J; junction bases unmatched: 9. CDR3 coding DNA: TGTGCCAGCAGCTTCGGGGACAGGGAGATTGGCTATGGCTACACCTTC. It is translated as CASSFGDREIGYGYTF.

This sequence joins TRBV5-6 and TRBJ1-2; unclear D gene. V was shortened by 2 bases and J by 1 base, with 9 bases between the two germline ends. Germline loops: CDR1 SGHDT, CDR2 YYEEEE. The CDR3 spans 14 residues. CDR3 in DNA: TGTGCCAGCAGCTTCGCTGACTTTAACTATGGCTACACCTTC. As protein: CASSFADFNYGYTF.

Notes on this clone: One junction end disagrees with the germline gene, perhaps due to a read error. The chain uses TRBV4-2 and TRBJ1-2; TRBD1 matches at 10 bases. The CDR3 sequence is 13 residues long. Germline V gene lookup returns CDR1 LGHNA and CDR2 YNFKEQ. The CDR3 bases are TGTGCCAGCAGCACGGACAGGGGGAAGGGCTACCCCTTC. Protein sequence: CASSTDRGKGYPF.

The chain employs TRBV7-9 and TRBJ1-1, with TRBD1 matching over 7 bases. Per the germline V gene, CDR1 is SEHNR and CDR2 is FQNEAQ (reference sequence). The CDR3 loop spans 14 amino acids. The V gene end was trimmed by 5 bases and the J gene end by 0 bases; junction bases not matched to a gene: 3. The CDR3 DNA reads as TGTGCCAGCAGCCTACAGGGGATGAACACTGAAGCTTTCTTT. Translating gives CASSLQGMNTEAFF.

V and J are TRBV6-5 and TRBJ1-5, with D tentatively TRBD1 (5 bases). The V end lost 6 bases, the J end lost 5 bases, and 8 bases lay between the germline ends. This CDR3 has 12 residues. CDR1 and CDR2 from the germline V gene are MNHEY and SVGAGI. The CDR3 DNA reads TGTGCCAGCAGGGAAGGGGATCAGCCCCAGCATTTT. This encodes CASREGDQPQHF.

V is TRBV9 and J is TRBJ2-1, with a tentative D call TRBD1 (8 bases). Trimming cost V 0 bases and J 6 bases, with 16 bases left between them. Germline V gene data show CDR1 as SGDLS and CDR2 as YYNGEE. This CDR3 contains 16 residues. CDR3 protein: CASSVAGGGQVNEQFF. In nucleotides, the CDR3 is TGTGCCAGCAGCGTAGCCGGCGGGGGACAGGTCAATGAGCAGTTCTTC.

The chain couples TRBV9 to TRBJ2-5; 9 bases align to TRBD2. Germline CDR1 SGDLS, CDR2 YYNGEE. V lost 3 bases to trimming and J lost 1 base; unmatched junction nucleotides: 4. The CDR3 contains 15 residues. CDR3 DNA: TGTGCCAGCAGCGCCGGTAGCGGGAGCCAAGAGACCCAGTACTTC. Residues: CASSAGSGSQETQYF.

The V and J genes are TRBV5-4 and TRBJ1-4; D is unclear. V was cut by 5 bases and J by 7 bases, with 12 bases left in between. This CDR3 is 13 amino acids long. The germline V gene has CDR1 SGHNT and CDR2 YYREEE (reference sequence). CDR3 nucleotides: TGTGCCAGCAGGCCGGTGGGGAGTGAAAAACTGTTTTTT. It encodes CASRPVGSEKLFF.

J is TRBJ2-3 and V is TRBV6-5; 7 bases are a match to TRBD1. With 6 bases clipped from V and 11 bases from J, the junction kept 8 bases outside the gene matches. Germline loops: CDR1 MNHEY, CDR2 SVGAGI. This CDR3 is built from 12 residues. CDR3 amino acids: CASSTPGQRQYF. DNA for the CDR3: TGTGCCAGCAGCACACCGGGACAGAGGCAGTATTTT.